A single sample is the source of the 32 T cell receptor beta chains below, sequenced in a study of blood T cell repertoires in COVID-19. Profiling relied on immunoSEQ multiplex PCR, and the TCRdb table lists in-frame clones only, not all of them. The data show 150,000 to 200,000 clones, roughly 82% seen once. The sample consisted of PBMCs or T cells enriched from blood (not recorded which). The source is a woman aged 25 to 39 who had recovered from COVID-19.

The rearrangement uses TRBV3-1 (or the pseudogene TRBV3-2) and TRBJ1-1; possibly TRBD1 for D (6 bases). V dropped 3 bases and J dropped 4 bases, with 18 bases sitting between them. CDR1 is LGHDT, CDR2 YNNKEL, per germline (reference sequence). The CDR3 has 16 residues. CDR3 amino acids: CASSHHSQGRSTEAFF. For the CDR3, the DNA is TGTGCCAGCAGCCACCACTCACAGGGTAGAAGCACTGAAGCTTTCTTT.

The rearrangement links TRBV19 to TRBJ1-2; unclear D gene. Germline-derived CDR1 and CDR2 are LNHDA and SQIVND (reference sequence). V was shortened by 6 bases and J by 8 bases, with 10 bases between the two germline ends. This CDR3 has 11 amino acids. Here the CDR3 DNA reads TGTGCCAGTAGCAATGGCGGCGGCTACACCTTC. Amino acids: CASSNGGGYTF.

This chain connects TRBV29-1 to TRBJ2-3; 12 bases agree with TRBD2. Germline CDR1 is SQVTM and CDR2 is ANQGSEA. The CDR3 is 14 amino acids. V trimming: 4 bases; J trimming: 2 bases; junction bases outside the gene matches: 1. The CDR3 loop is CSVGTSGDTDTQYF. CDR3 DNA: TGCAGCGTTGGGACTAGCGGGGACACAGATACGCAGTATTTT.

The chain carries TRBV10-1 and TRBJ1-1, with TRBD1 matching 10 bases. J gave up 1 base and V 6 bases, and 5 bases lay outside the gene matches. In germline, CDR1 is WNHNN, CDR2 SYGVQD (reference sequence). The CDR3 length is 15 residues. The CDR3 DNA is TGCGCCAGCAGAAGGGACAGGGGATCGAACACTGAAGCTTTCTTT. Translating it yields CASRRDRGSNTEAFF.

This clone came up a few times. The rearrangement uses TRBV7-8 and TRBJ2-7; 13 bases are shared with TRBD2. The CDR3 totals 15 residues. V lost 5 bases to trimming and J lost 2 bases; unmatched junction nucleotides: 3. CDR1 and CDR2 (germline): SGHVS, FQNEAQ. The CDR3 DNA reads TGTGCCAGCAGCAGGGGACTAGCGGGAACCTACGAGCAGTACTTC. Amino acids: CASSRGLAGTYEQYF.

About this clone: One end of the junction is discordant with germline, which a read error may explain. The CDR3 DNA reads TGTGCTAGCAGCTCCGGGACTAGCGGCTACAATGAGCAGTTCTTC. Encoded protein: CASSSGTSGYNEQFF. The chain uses TRBV7-7 and TRBJ2-1; 11 bases map to TRBD2. CDR1 is SSHAT and CDR2 is FNYEAQ in the germline V gene (reference sequence). This CDR3 spans 15 amino acids.

The genes are TRBV5-8 and TRBJ2-1, with D tentatively TRBD2 (6 bases). The length of the CDR3 is 17 residues. V shed 4 bases and J shed 4 bases, with 21 bases lying between them. Germline V CDR1 and CDR2: SGHTS, YDEGEE. CDR3 region: CASSAGTVLLIYNEQFF. The CDR3 DNA follows: TGTGCCAGCAGCGCCGGGACTGTCCTCCTCATATACAATGAGCAGTTCTTC.

V gene TRBV3-1 (or the pseudogene TRBV3-2) combines with J gene TRBJ2-7; D remains unclear. V lost 5 bases and J lost 6, with 8 bases in between. The CDR3 is made up of 11 amino acids. CDR1 and CDR2 from the germline V gene are LGHDT and YNNKEL (reference sequence). The CDR3 is CASSSEVEQYF. The CDR3, as DNA: TGTGCCAGCAGCTCTGAGGTCGAGCAGTACTTC.

This clone was seen more than once but under ten times. This chain joins TRBV19 and TRBJ1-1, with TRBD1 matching 8 bases. CDR3 size: 14 residues. V shed 0 bases, J shed 5 bases, and the junction held 2 bases outside the gene matches. Per the germline V gene, CDR1 is LNHDA and CDR2 is SQIVND (reference sequence). The CDR3 is CASSIERTGTEAFF. CDR3 DNA sequence: TGTGCCAGTAGTATAGAGAGGACAGGGACTGAAGCTTTCTTT. Together with reference TRBV19 and TRBJ1-1, the CDR3 gives the full variable domain: DGGITQSPKYLFRKEGQNVTLSCEQNLNHDAMYWYRQDPGQGLRLIYYSQIVNDFQKGDIAEGYSVSREKKESFPLTVTSAQKNPTAFYLCASSIERTGTEAFFGQGTRLTVV.

This clone was observed a few times. V usage is TRBV3-1 (or the pseudogene TRBV3-2) and J usage is TRBJ1-5; maybe TRBD1 (6 bases). The CDR3 consists of 17 residues. Germline loops: CDR1 LGHDT, CDR2 YNNKEL (reference sequence). V gave up 1 base and J gave up 4 bases, with 17 bases separating them. CDR3 sequence: CASSQGTGLSLNQPQHF. CDR3 bases: TGTGCCAGCAGCCAAGGAACAGGGTTAAGTCTAAATCAGCCCCAGCATTTT.

This clone was detected only a few times. Other DNA sequences in this specimen translate into the identical CDR3. The chain uses TRBV6-5 and TRBJ1-2; D is perhaps TRBD1 (6 bases). Germline CDR1 reads MNHEY; CDR2 reads SVGAGI. This CDR3 has 12 residues. Trimming shortened V by 3 bases and J by 7 bases, and 9 bases separated the two germline ends. This CDR3 is CASSYRGGGYTF. CDR3 nucleotides: TGTGCCAGCAGTTATAGGGGGGGTGGCTACACCTTC.

This chain joins TRBV5-4 and TRBJ2-1, with a weak D call TRBD1 (5 bases). This CDR3 spans 14 amino acids. Per germline, CDR1 SGHNT and CDR2 YYREEE (reference sequence). V shed 4 bases and J shed 1 base, with 9 bases lying between them. The CDR3 protein is CASSDSNSYNEQFF. The CDR3 nucleotides read TGTGCCAGCAGCGACAGTAATTCCTACAATGAGCAGTTCTTC.

J is TRBJ1-4 and V is TRBV28; TRBD1 agrees at 11 bases. CDR3 length equals 16 residues. V lost 3 bases and J lost 8; bases outside the gene matches: 8. The V gene's germline CDR1 is MDHEN and CDR2 SYDVKM. The CDR3 coding sequence is TGTGCCAGCAGTTTGGATTTGGACAGGGGGCGAGAAAAACTGTTTTTT. Its protein is CASSLDLDRGREKLFF.

The chain carries TRBV19 and TRBJ2-3; no reliable D call. Deletions cut 7 bases from V and 2 bases from J, with 10 bases between. Germline lookup yields CDR1 LNHDA and CDR2 SQIVND (reference sequence). The CDR3 length is 13 residues. This CDR3 is CASISSITDTQYF. CDR3 in DNA: TGTGCCAGTATTTCATCTATCACAGATACGCAGTATTTT.

This clone was observed a few times. The chain employs TRBV3-1 (or the pseudogene TRBV3-2) and TRBJ1-2; TRBD1 agrees at 8 bases. Trimming took 4 bases from V and 0 from J; bases not matched to a gene: 16. Germline V lookup: CDR1 LGHDT, CDR2 YNNKEL (reference sequence). CDR3 length: 19 residues. The chain's CDR3 is CASSRRWAGGAASNYGYTF. The DNA for the CDR3 is TGTGCCAGCAGCCGCCGATGGGCAGGGGGCGCGGCTTCTAACTATGGCTACACCTTC.

In its sample, this clone was seen a few times. V usage is TRBV19 and J usage is TRBJ2-1; TRBD2 is a possible D gene (6 bases). CDR3 length: 14 amino acids. Trimming stripped 3 bases from V and 8 bases from J, with 14 bases between. Per germline, CDR1 LNHDA and CDR2 SQIVND (reference sequence). In DNA form, the CDR3 reads TGTGCCAGTAGTATTGGGGGGAGCAGGGATGAGCAGTTCTTC. It encodes CASSIGGSRDEQFF.

This clone came up a few times. V and J are TRBV5-1 and TRBJ2-7; 8 bases match TRBD1. Germline trimming cut 4 bases from V and 7 bases from J; bases unmatched to any gene: 13. Looked up from germline, CDR1 is SGHRS and CDR2 is YFSETQ. CDR3 length: 15 amino acids. The CDR3 sequence is CASSPPTGVAGEQYF. DNA of the CDR3: TGCGCCAGCAGCCCACCGACAGGGGTCGCGGGGGAGCAGTACTTC.

The J gene is TRBJ2-1, the V gene TRBV11-2; a weak D match, TRBD2 (5 bases). V was cut by 3 bases and J by 6 bases, with 15 bases left in between. The CDR3 runs to 15 residues. CDR1 is SGHAT, CDR2 FQNNGV, per germline. CDR3 region: CASSFYRGKVNEQFF. CDR3 DNA: TGTGCCAGCAGCTTTTACCGGGGAAAAGTCAATGAGCAGTTCTTC.

The chain employs TRBV7-9 and TRBJ2-5; 8 bases align to TRBD2. CDR1 is SEHNR, CDR2 FQNEAQ, per germline (reference sequence). The length of the CDR3 is 17 residues. The J segment lost 2 bases and the V segment lost 1 base, leaving 9 bases of the junction unmatched. The CDR3 nucleotides read TGTGCCAGCAGCTTAGGTTTATCACTAGCGGTTCAAGAGACCCAGTACTTC. As protein: CASSLGLSLAVQETQYF. Using reference TRBV7-9 and TRBJ2-5 for the parts outside the CDR3, the full variable domain is DTGVSQNPRHKITKRGQNVTFRCDPISEHNRLYWYRQTLGQGPEFLTYFQNEAQLEKSRLLSDRFSAERPKGSFSTLEIQRTEQGDSAMYLCASSLGLSLAVQETQYFGPGTRLLVL.

This sequence joins TRBV21-1 and TRBJ2-7; TRBD2, the table's D call, was not compared with the DNA. TRBV21-1 is marked as a pseudogene. The CDR3 spans 17 residues. CDR3: CASSKGARGNSSYEQYF. CDR3 nucleotide sequence: TGTGCCAGCAGCAAAGGAGCTCGGGGGAACAGCTCCTACGAGCAGTACTTC.

The V call is TRBV12-3 or TRBV12-4, the J call TRBJ2-3, with a tentative D call TRBD2 (5 bases). Trimming cost V 4 bases and J 7 bases, with 12 bases left between them. The CDR3 loop spans 13 amino acids. Here the CDR3 reads CASSSFRGNTQYF. The CDR3 bases are TGTGCCAGCAGTTCTTTCCGGGGTAATACGCAGTATTTT.

This sequence joins TRBV2 and TRBJ2-4; D is perhaps TRBD2 (6 bases). Germline lookup yields CDR1 SNHLY and CDR2 FYNNEI. Trimming took off 7 bases at V and 0 bases at J, with 10 bases between the two ends. The CDR3 sequence is 14 residues long. The CDR3 region has the DNA TGTGCCAGCAACGAGGGACTAGCCAAAAACATTCAGTACTTC. This sequence encodes CASNEGLAKNIQYF.

In nucleotides, the CDR3 is TGTGCCAGCAGCCTCGGGACAGGGCAGAATCAGCCCCAGCATTTT. This translates into CASSLGTGQNQPQHF. The J gene is TRBJ1-5, the V gene TRBV5-6, with 9 positions matching TRBD1. The V gene's germline CDR1 is SGHDT and CDR2 YYEEEE. J was trimmed by 4 bases and V by 4 bases; bases with no gene match: 6. The CDR3 spans 15 residues.

This chain connects TRBV5-1 to TRBJ1-3; 8 nucleotides align to TRBD1. Germline V gives CDR1 SGHRS, CDR2 YFSETQ. This CDR3 region has 14 residues. The V gene end was trimmed by 0 bases and the J gene end by 4 bases; junction bases not matched to a gene: 0. CDR3 region: CASSLGTGGNTIYF. In DNA, the CDR3 is TGCGCCAGCAGCTTGGGGACAGGGGGAAACACCATATATTTT.

The V call is TRBV24-1, the J call TRBJ1-1; 9 positions agree with TRBD1. CDR1 KGHDR and CDR2 SFDVKD come from the germline V gene. Germline trimming cut 9 bases from V and 1 base from J; bases unmatched to any gene: 8. The length of the CDR3 is 15 residues. The CDR3 protein is CATGTGTGQNTEAFF. The CDR3 bases are TGTGCCACCGGGACCGGGACAGGGCAGAACACTGAAGCTTTCTTT.

The chain carries TRBV28 and TRBJ1-1, with TRBD1 matching 10 bases. This CDR3 region has 16 residues. The J segment lost 5 bases and the V segment lost 3 bases, leaving 9 bases of the junction unmatched. Germline loops: CDR1 MDHEN, CDR2 SYDVKM. CDR3 region: CASSFVDRGPRTEAFF. CDR3 nucleotide sequence: TGTGCCAGCAGTTTCGTAGACAGGGGGCCGAGGACTGAAGCTTTCTTT.

V usage is TRBV28 and J usage is TRBJ2-1; D unclear. Trimming removed 5 bases at V and 1 base at J, with 9 bases between. This CDR3 comprises 14 residues. Germline-derived CDR1 and CDR2 are MDHEN and SYDVKM. CDR3 nucleotides: TGTGCCAGCAGTCCCAGGCGATCCTACAATGAGCAGTTCTTC. It specifies CASSPRRSYNEQFF. The whole variable domain, filled in from reference TRBV28 and TRBJ2-1, reads DVKVTQSSRYLVKRTGEKVFLECVQDMDHENMFWYRQDPGLGLRLIYFSYDVKMKEKGDIPEGYSVSREKKERFSLILESASTNQTSMYLCASSPRRSYNEQFFGPGTRLTVL.

The chain carries TRBV29-1 and TRBJ1-4; 9 bases map to TRBD1. The CDR3 has 13 residues. Germline assignment: CDR1 SQVTM and CDR2 ANQGSEA. J gave up 8 bases and V 4 bases, and 5 bases lay outside the gene matches. In DNA, the CDR3 is TGCAGCGTTGCCACAGGGGGCGGGGAAAAACTGTTTTTT. This translates into CSVATGGGEKLFF. Full variable domain (missing parts from reference TRBV29-1 and TRBJ1-4): SAVISQKPSRDICQRGTSLTIQCQVDSQVTMMFWYRQQPGQSLTLIATANQGSEATYESGFVIDKFPISRPNLTFSTLTVSNMSPEDSSIYLCSVATGGGEKLFFGSGTQLSVL.

The chain couples TRBV6-1 to TRBJ1-5; D gene unclear. V lost 3 bases and J 1 base, leaving 7 bases between the germline ends. Germline lookup yields CDR1 MNHNS and CDR2 SASEGT. The CDR3 consists of 14 residues. In DNA form, the CDR3 reads TGTGCCAGCAGTGAGAGGGTGAGCAATCAGCCCCAGCATTTT. This encodes CASSERVSNQPQHF.

The table lists this clone with a few counts. The chain combines TRBV4-2 with TRBJ2-2; 8 nucleotides line up with TRBD2. The CDR3 spans 15 residues. V was clipped by 1 base and J by 7 bases; unmatched bases: 5. Germline lookup yields CDR1 LGHNA and CDR2 YNFKEQ. CDR3 amino acids: CASSQVGLGLGELFF. Here the CDR3 DNA reads TGTGCCAGCAGCCAAGTGGGACTAGGGCTCGGGGAGCTGTTTTTT.

CDR3 protein: CASSQVLGGSGNTIYF. For the CDR3, the DNA is TGTGCCAGCAGCCAAGTTCTCGGGGGAAGTGGAAACACCATATATTTT. The chain recombines TRBV14 with TRBJ1-3; TRBD1 is a possible D gene (5 bases). Trimming left V 1 base short and J 3 bases short, with 13 bases between. The CDR3 is made up of 16 amino acids. Germline V gene data show CDR1 as SGHDN and CDR2 as FVKESK.

CDR3 sequence: CASSLPGTNTGELFF. The CDR3 DNA follows: TGTGCCAGCAGCTTGCCGGGGACGAACACCGGGGAGCTGTTTTTT. V gene TRBV5-6 combines with J gene TRBJ2-2, with a tentative D call TRBD2 (5 bases). This CDR3 has 15 residues. Trimming took 1 base from V and 0 from J, leaving 7 bases between them. Germline V gene data show CDR1 as SGHDT and CDR2 as YYEEEE.